A selection of T cell receptor beta chains follows, all from one sample in a study of immune evolution from preneoplasia to lung adenocarcinoma. Profiling relied on immunoSEQ multiplex PCR, and the TCRdb table lists in-frame clones only, not all of them. The sample shows 8,000 to 9,500 clones, nearly 80% of them seen only once. Input material: FFPE adjacent normal lung tissue. The receptors come from a person aged 60-79 years with lung adenocarcinoma. The CDR3 runs from the conserved cysteine through the conserved F or W. The D gene is left open where the match is weak. The size field is filled for only some rows; it gives once, few, many or a size class.

j_call v_call clone_size d_call cdr3_nt cdr3_aa
TRBJ2-1 TRBV6-1 . . TGTGCCAGCAGTGAAGCGAAAGTACTCAGACAGAGGCAGTTCTTC CASSEAKVLRQRQFF
TRBJ2-6 TRBV6-1 . TRBD1 TGTGCCAGCAGTGAAGATAGGGGGCGCTCTGGGGCCAACGTCCTGACTTTC CASSEDRGRSGANVLTF
TRBJ2-3 TRBV18 . . TGTGCCAGCTCGTACACAGATACGCAGTATTTT CASSYTDTQYF
TRBJ1-2 TRBV6-6 few . TGTGCCAGCAGTTACGGACAGTCTAATTCCTATGGCTACACCTTC CASSYGQSNSYGYTF
TRBJ2-1 TRBV4-1 once . TGCGCCAGCAGCGCGGGACTTCTGAGCTCCTACAATGAGCAGTTCTTC CASSAGLLSSYNEQFF
TRBJ2-3 TRBV27 . . TGTGCCAGCAGTTTATCGAAGGGAGCCACAGATACGCAGTATTTT CASSLSKGATDTQYF
TRBJ1-2 TRBV7-8 . TRBD1 TGTGCCAGCAGCCAAAGACAGGGGATCGGCTATGGCTACACCTTC CASSQRQGIGYGYTF
TRBJ1-1 TRBV15 . . TGTGCCACCAGCAGAGATCCGGTTAACACTGAAGCTTTCTTT CATSRDPVNTEAFF
TRBJ2-7 TRBV19 few . TGTGCCACTAGCGGCGGGGACAGATCCTACGAGCAGTACTTC CATSGGDRSYEQYF
TRBJ2-5 TRBV2 . TRBD2 TGTGCCAGCAGTAGCGGGGGGGCCGGGGAGACCCAGTACTTC CASSSGGAGETQYF
TRBJ1-4 TRBV19 . . TGTGCCAGTAGTATCATACAGGGCGATGAAAAACTGTTTTTT CASSIIQGDEKLFF
TRBJ2-7 TRBV7-9 . . TGTGCCAGCACCACAGGGTTCTCCTACGAGCAGTACTTC CASTTGFSYEQYF
TRBJ1-2 TRBV30 . . TGTGCCTGGAGGCTGACCGATGGCTACACCTTC CAWRLTDGYTF
TRBJ1-2 TRBV20-1 . . TGCAGTGGACCGGGTAACTATGGCTACACCTTC CSGPGNYGYTF
TRBJ1-1 TRBV6-5 . . TGTGCCAGCAGGCCCCGGTCGAACACTGAAGCTTTCTTT CASRPRSNTEAFF
TRBJ1-2 TRBV5-1 . . TGCGCCAGCAGCCCCGGACGGGATTCTAACTATGGCTACACCTTC CASSPGRDSNYGYTF
TRBJ2-5 TRBV14 . . TGTGCCAGCAGCCAAGATTTGGGGACTAGAGGGGGCAAGGAGACCCAGTACTTC CASSQDLGTRGGKETQYF